This is a list of T cell receptor beta chains from one sample in a study of T cell repertoires in cytomegalovirus infection. No antigen has been identified for these receptors. Using its own MiXCR run on the reads, TCRdb lists one record per CDR3 protein. This sample yields 700,000 to 950,000 distinct CDR3 sequences, of which approximately 29% are seen a single time; roughly 12% belongs to the top ten. The sample here was cultured CD8+ T cells from PBMCs, taken from culture after CMV antigen stimulation. The origin of the receptors is a human donor in good health (CMV status not recorded). Some clones in this sample may be carry-over from other donors' samples. CDR3s include the opening cysteine and the closing phenylalanine or tryptophan. The order of the fields is V gene, J gene, clone size, D gene, CDR3 protein, CDR3 DNA. D genes are given only for firm matches. Size is stated for part of the rows, as once, few or many counts, or as a class when the clone is expanded.

v_gene: TRBV10-1; j_gene: TRBJ1-4; abundance: .; d_gene: .; CDR3aa: CAQAPDYGDEKLFF; CDR3nt: TGCGCTCAGGCTCCGGACTACGGCGATGAAAAACTGTTTTTT
v_gene: TRBV20-1; j_gene: TRBJ2-3; abundance: many; d_gene: TRBD2; CDR3aa: CSAGRTSGGTDTQYF; CDR3nt: TGCAGTGCGGGCCGGACTAGCGGGGGGACCGATACGCAGTATTTT
v_gene: TRBV5-6; j_gene: TRBJ2-6; abundance: few; d_gene: TRBD1; CDR3aa: CASSFPGQGDYNVLTF; CDR3nt: TGTGCCAGCAGCTTTCCGGGACAGGGGGATTACAACGTCCTGACTTTC
v_gene: TRBV7-6; j_gene: TRBJ1-3; abundance: few; d_gene: .; CDR3aa: CASLRGASRGNTIYF; CDR3nt: TGTGCCAGTCTAAGAGGAGCTTCAAGGGGAAACACCATATATTTT
v_gene: TRBV13; j_gene: TRBJ2-1; abundance: .; d_gene: .; CDR3aa: CASSYQGGVNEQFF; CDR3nt: TGTGCCAGCAGCTATCAAGGGGGGGTCAATGAGCAGTTCTTC
v_gene: TRBV7-6; j_gene: TRBJ2-7; abundance: many; d_gene: TRBD1; CDR3aa: CASSDWDSPYEQYF; CDR3nt: TGTGCCAGCAGCGACTGGGACAGTCCCTACGAGCAGTACTTC
v_gene: TRBV6-1; j_gene: TRBJ1-5; abundance: few; d_gene: TRBD1; CDR3aa: CASSEATTGYNQPQHF; CDR3nt: TGTGCCAGCAGTGAAGCGACGACAGGGTATAATCAGCCCCAGCATTTT
v_gene: TRBV27; j_gene: TRBJ2-7; abundance: .; d_gene: TRBD1; CDR3aa: CASSVQGAGYEQYF; CDR3nt: TGTGCCAGCAGTGTACAGGGGGCCGGATACGAGCAGTACTTC
v_gene: TRBV4-3; j_gene: TRBJ2-2; abundance: few; d_gene: .; CDR3aa: CASSQDYGTGELFF; CDR3nt: TGCGCCAGCAGCCAAGATTACGGGACCGGGGAGCTGTTTTTT
v_gene: TRBV20-1; j_gene: TRBJ1-2; abundance: once; d_gene: .; CDR3aa: CSARRVRDSYTF; CDR3nt: TGCAGTGCTAGGCGGGTCCGGGATAGCTACACCTTC
v_gene: TRBV7-6; j_gene: TRBJ1-4; abundance: .; d_gene: .; CDR3aa: CASSPVKDDSHEKLFF; CDR3nt: TGTGCCAGCAGCCCCGTGAAGGACGACAGCCATGAAAAACTGTTTTTT
v_gene: TRBV7-6; j_gene: TRBJ2-1; abundance: .; d_gene: .; CDR3aa: CASSFSGYEQFF; CDR3nt: TGTGCCAGCAGCTTTTCCGGTTATGAGCAGTTCTTC
v_gene: TRBV2; j_gene: TRBJ2-1; abundance: .; d_gene: TRBD1; CDR3aa: CASRFRDRVGNEQFF; CDR3nt: TGTGCCAGCAGATTCCGGGACAGGGTGGGAAATGAGCAGTTCTTC
v_gene: TRBV7-9; j_gene: TRBJ1-5; abundance: many; d_gene: .; CDR3aa: CASSHRGYNQPQHF; CDR3nt: TGTGCCAGCAGCCACCGGGGGTACAATCAGCCCCAGCATTTT
v_gene: TRBV6-5; j_gene: TRBJ2-1; abundance: few; d_gene: .; CDR3aa: CASSYGLANEQFF; CDR3nt: TGTGCCAGCAGTTACGGGCTGGCCAATGAGCAGTTCTTC
v_gene: TRBV7-6; j_gene: TRBJ2-1; abundance: many; d_gene: .; CDR3aa: CASSLTAGTYNEQFF; CDR3nt: TGTGCCAGCAGCTTAACGGCGGGGACTTACAATGAGCAGTTCTTC
v_gene: TRBV6-2/TRBV6-3; j_gene: TRBJ2-1; abundance: .; d_gene: TRBD1; CDR3aa: CASSRSGDRVYNEQFF; CDR3nt: TGTGCCAGCAGTCGATCCGGGGACAGGGTCTACAATGAGCAGTTCTTC
v_gene: TRBV29-1; j_gene: TRBJ1-2; abundance: once; d_gene: .; CDR3aa: CSVVSGSDYGYTF; CDR3nt: TGCAGCGTTGTATCGGGTTCAGACTATGGCTACACCTTC
v_gene: TRBV6-6; j_gene: TRBJ1-1; abundance: .; d_gene: .; CDR3aa: CASSYTWSGAPGVSTEAFF; CDR3nt: TGTGCCAGCAGTTATACATGGTCAGGTGCCCCAGGGGTGAGCACTGAAGCTTTCTTT
v_gene: TRBV5-1; j_gene: TRBJ2-1; abundance: .; d_gene: .; CDR3aa: CASSLVKYNEQFF; CDR3nt: TGCGCCAGCAGCTTGGTTAAATACAATGAGCAGTTCTTC
v_gene: TRBV7-6; j_gene: TRBJ1-1; abundance: few; d_gene: .; CDR3aa: CASSGGVNTEAFF; CDR3nt: TGTGCCAGCAGCGGAGGGGTGAACACTGAAGCTTTCTTT
v_gene: TRBV9; j_gene: TRBJ1-3; abundance: .; d_gene: TRBD1; CDR3aa: CASSAGQGLSSGNNIYF; CDR3nt: TGTGCCAGCAGCGCCGGACAGGGACTAAGCTCTGGAAACAACATATATTTT
v_gene: TRBV15; j_gene: TRBJ2-1; abundance: few; d_gene: .; CDR3aa: CATSMRRQYNEQFF; CDR3nt: TGTGCCACCAGCATGAGAAGACAGTACAATGAGCAGTTCTTC
v_gene: TRBV3-1; j_gene: TRBJ2-1; abundance: few; d_gene: TRBD2; CDR3aa: CASSPPTSGGYPNEQFF; CDR3nt: TGTGCCAGCAGCCCCCCGACTAGCGGGGGCTACCCCAATGAGCAGTTCTTC
v_gene: TRBV29-1; j_gene: TRBJ2-1; abundance: few; d_gene: TRBD2; CDR3aa: CSVETLAGGINEQFF; CDR3nt: TGCAGCGTTGAAACCCTAGCGGGGGGTATCAATGAGCAGTTCTTC
v_gene: TRBV28; j_gene: TRBJ2-2; abundance: .; d_gene: .; CDR3aa: CASSFVSFTGELFF; CDR3nt: TGTGCCAGCAGTTTTGTCAGCTTCACCGGGGAGCTGTTTTTT
v_gene: TRBV6-1; j_gene: TRBJ2-1; abundance: many; d_gene: TRBD1; CDR3aa: CASSEVPRGRSSYNEQFF; CDR3nt: TGTGCCAGCAGTGAAGTCCCGAGGGGGCGAAGCTCCTACAATGAGCAGTTCTTC
v_gene: TRBV15; j_gene: TRBJ2-3; abundance: .; d_gene: .; CDR3aa: CATSRDRGRSGPDTQYF; CDR3nt: TGTGCCACCAGCAGAGATCGGGGGCGGAGCGGGCCAGATACGCAGTATTTT
v_gene: TRBV6-1; j_gene: TRBJ2-6; abundance: many; d_gene: .; CDR3aa: CASSEAPPGPFSSGANVLTF; CDR3nt: TGTGCCAGCAGTGAAGCCCCCCCAGGGCCTTTCAGCTCTGGGGCCAACGTCCTGACTTTC
v_gene: TRBV4-2; j_gene: TRBJ2-1; abundance: .; d_gene: TRBD1; CDR3aa: CASRLQGDSYNEQFF; CDR3nt: TGTGCCAGCAGGCTTCAGGGGGACTCCTACAATGAGCAGTTCTTC
v_gene: TRBV9; j_gene: TRBJ2-3; abundance: .; d_gene: TRBD2; CDR3aa: CASSVPRSGGSTDTQYF; CDR3nt: TGTGCCAGCAGCGTCCCCCGTAGCGGGGGAAGCACAGATACGCAGTATTTT
v_gene: TRBV5-5; j_gene: TRBJ2-1; abundance: .; d_gene: TRBD1; CDR3aa: CASSLWDREYNEQFF; CDR3nt: TGTGCCAGCAGCTTGTGGGACAGGGAATACAATGAGCAGTTCTTC
v_gene: TRBV7-2; j_gene: TRBJ2-1; abundance: many; d_gene: .; CDR3aa: CASSPTGQITSYNEQFF; CDR3nt: TGTGCCAGCAGCCCGACGGGACAAATTACATCCTACAATGAGCAGTTCTTC
v_gene: TRBV6-6; j_gene: TRBJ1-5; abundance: .; d_gene: .; CDR3aa: CASSYSGRGLGQPQHF; CDR3nt: TGTGCCAGCAGTTACTCGGGCAGGGGATTGGGTCAGCCCCAGCATTTT
v_gene: TRBV7-9; j_gene: TRBJ1-4; abundance: few; d_gene: .; CDR3aa: CASSFWIDWDGLNEKLFF; CDR3nt: TGTGCCAGCAGCTTCTGGATTGACTGGGACGGACTTAATGAAAAACTGTTTTTT
v_gene: TRBV6-1; j_gene: TRBJ2-7; abundance: .; d_gene: TRBD2; CDR3aa: CASHLVERGDEQYF; CDR3nt: TGTGCCAGTCACTTAGTGGAGCGGGGCGACGAGCAGTACTTC
v_gene: TRBV28; j_gene: TRBJ2-5; abundance: few; d_gene: TRBD2; CDR3aa: CASSERGGETQYF; CDR3nt: TGTGCCAGCAGTGAACGCGGGGGAGAGACCCAGTACTTC
v_gene: TRBV12-3/TRBV12-4; j_gene: TRBJ2-1; abundance: .; d_gene: TRBD1; CDR3aa: CASSGDRGDEQFF; CDR3nt: TGTGCCAGCAGTGGGGACAGGGGGGATGAGCAGTTCTTC
v_gene: TRBV7-2; j_gene: TRBJ2-5; abundance: few; d_gene: .; CDR3aa: CASSLAGTPHETQYF; CDR3nt: TGTGCCAGCAGCTTAGCGGGGACCCCTCACGAGACCCAGTACTTC
v_gene: TRBV7-6; j_gene: TRBJ1-6; abundance: .; d_gene: .; CDR3aa: CASSPEGGRGSPLHF; CDR3nt: TGTGCCAGCAGTCCTGAGGGAGGGAGGGGTTCACCCCTCCACTTT
v_gene: TRBV9; j_gene: TRBJ1-2; abundance: .; d_gene: .; CDR3aa: CASSAGPRGGYTF; CDR3nt: TGTGCCAGCAGCGCCGGGCCGCGCGGTGGCTACACCTTC
v_gene: TRBV13; j_gene: TRBJ1-1; abundance: .; d_gene: TRBD1; CDR3aa: CASSLGAGTAEAFF; CDR3nt: TGTGCCAGCAGCTTAGGCGCAGGGACAGCTGAAGCTTTCTTT
v_gene: TRBV20-1; j_gene: TRBJ2-2; abundance: few; d_gene: .; CDR3aa: CSARDGRDANTGELFF; CDR3nt: TGCAGTGCTAGAGATGGGCGGGACGCGAACACCGGGGAGCTGTTTTTT
v_gene: TRBV15; j_gene: TRBJ2-1; abundance: once; d_gene: .; CDR3aa: CATSRDGVATSIDEQFF; CDR3nt: TGTGCCACCAGCAGAGATGGAGTAGCGACCTCGATTGATGAGCAGTTCTTC
v_gene: TRBV12-3/TRBV12-4; j_gene: TRBJ1-1; abundance: .; d_gene: .; CDR3aa: CASSLRGGRATEAFF; CDR3nt: TGTGCCAGCAGTCTTAGAGGAGGCAGGGCCACTGAAGCTTTCTTT
v_gene: TRBV29-1; j_gene: TRBJ1-3; abundance: .; d_gene: TRBD1; CDR3aa: CSALSVGDRGHSGNTIYF; CDR3nt: TGCAGCGCCCTGAGTGTTGGGGACAGGGGTCACTCTGGAAACACCATATATTTT
v_gene: TRBV5-6; j_gene: TRBJ1-3; abundance: once; d_gene: .; CDR3aa: CASSLDTWSGNTIYF; CDR3nt: TGTGCCAGCAGCCTGGACACCTGGAGCGGAAACACCATATATTTT
v_gene: TRBV7-2; j_gene: TRBJ1-1; abundance: .; d_gene: .; CDR3aa: CASSLISQYFGQGQVGTEAFF; CDR3nt: .
v_gene: TRBV4-3; j_gene: TRBJ1-2; abundance: .; d_gene: .; CDR3aa: CASGAHGAGSGYTF; CDR3nt: TGCGCCAGCGGGGCCCACGGGGCAGGGAGTGGCTACACCTTC
v_gene: TRBV7-2; j_gene: TRBJ2-7; abundance: many; d_gene: .; CDR3aa: CASSLWGGNYEQYF; CDR3nt: TGTGCCAGCAGCTTATGGGGGGGCAATTACGAGCAGTACTTC
v_gene: TRBV7-6; j_gene: TRBJ2-3; abundance: many; d_gene: TRBD2; CDR3aa: CASSVSGGSTDTQYF; CDR3nt: TGTGCCAGCAGCGTTAGCGGGGGGAGCACAGATACGCAGTATTTT
v_gene: TRBV5-6; j_gene: TRBJ1-1; abundance: .; d_gene: .; CDR3aa: CASSWPANTEAFF; CDR3nt: TGTGCCAGCAGCTGGCCCGCGAACACTGAAGCTTTCTTT
v_gene: TRBV6-2/TRBV6-3; j_gene: TRBJ2-2; abundance: .; d_gene: .; CDR3aa: CASSYSKEGGDWELFF; CDR3nt: TGTGCCAGCAGTTACTCGAAGGAGGGCGGGGATTGGGAGCTGTTTTTT
v_gene: TRBV6-2/TRBV6-3; j_gene: TRBJ2-3; abundance: .; d_gene: .; CDR3aa: CASSFLRTDDTQYF; CDR3nt: TGTGCCAGCAGTTTCCTCAGGACCGATGATACGCAGTATTTT
v_gene: TRBV4-3; j_gene: TRBJ2-1; abundance: few; d_gene: .; CDR3aa: CASSQGGNSYNEQFF; CDR3nt: TGCGCCAGCAGCCAGGGCGGTAATTCCTACAATGAGCAGTTCTTC
v_gene: TRBV7-9; j_gene: TRBJ1-1; abundance: few; d_gene: .; CDR3aa: CASSSETGGGYTEAFF; CDR3nt: TGTGCCAGCAGCTCCGAAACCGGGGGTGGGTACACTGAAGCTTTCTTT